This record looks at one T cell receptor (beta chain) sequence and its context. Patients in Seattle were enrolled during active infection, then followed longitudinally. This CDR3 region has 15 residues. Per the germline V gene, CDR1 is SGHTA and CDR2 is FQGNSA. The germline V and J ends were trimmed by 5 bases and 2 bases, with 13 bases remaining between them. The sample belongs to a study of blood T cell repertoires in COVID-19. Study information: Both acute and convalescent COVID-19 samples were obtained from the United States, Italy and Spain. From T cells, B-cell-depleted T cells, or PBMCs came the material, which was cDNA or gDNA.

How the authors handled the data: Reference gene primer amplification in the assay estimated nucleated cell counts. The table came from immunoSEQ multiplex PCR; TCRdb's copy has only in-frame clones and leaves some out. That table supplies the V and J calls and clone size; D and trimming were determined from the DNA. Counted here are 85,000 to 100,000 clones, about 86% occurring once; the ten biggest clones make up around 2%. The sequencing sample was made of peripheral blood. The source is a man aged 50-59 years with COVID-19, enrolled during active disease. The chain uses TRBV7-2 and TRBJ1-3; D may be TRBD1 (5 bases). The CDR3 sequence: CASSPVAQAGNTIYF. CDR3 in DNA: TGTGCCAGCAGCCCGGTGGCACAGGCTGGAAACACCATATATTTT.